This T cell receptor (beta chain) was identified in a study of blood T cell repertoires in COVID-19. Germline loops: CDR1 SGDLS, CDR2 YYNGEE. V gave up 3 bases and J gave up 4 bases, with 16 bases separating them. This CDR3 contains 15 residues. The assay was immunoSEQ multiplex PCR, and TCRdb's table has in-frame clones only and misses some. The table has a few hundred thousand clones, roughly 80% seen once. V and J are TRBV9 and TRBJ1-2; tentative D call: TRBD1 (5 bases). The sample consisted of PBMCs or T cells enriched from blood (not recorded which). This clonotype was sampled from a woman between 40 and 50 years old with acute COVID-19. CDR3: CASSAAGGSIYGYTF. CDR3 coding DNA: TGTGCCAGCAGCGCGGCGGGGGGGTCCATCTATGGCTACACCTTC.